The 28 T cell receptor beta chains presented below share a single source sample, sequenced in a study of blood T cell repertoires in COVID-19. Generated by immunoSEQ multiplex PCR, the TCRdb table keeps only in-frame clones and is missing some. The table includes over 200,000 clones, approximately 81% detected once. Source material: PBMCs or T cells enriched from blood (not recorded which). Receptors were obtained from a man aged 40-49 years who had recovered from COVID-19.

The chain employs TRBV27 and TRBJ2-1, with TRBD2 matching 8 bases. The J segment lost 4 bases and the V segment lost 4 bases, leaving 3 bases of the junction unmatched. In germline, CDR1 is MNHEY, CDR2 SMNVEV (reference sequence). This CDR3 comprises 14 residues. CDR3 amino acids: CASSWGLEYNEQFF. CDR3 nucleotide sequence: TGTGCCAGCAGTTGGGGACTAGAATACAATGAGCAGTTCTTC.

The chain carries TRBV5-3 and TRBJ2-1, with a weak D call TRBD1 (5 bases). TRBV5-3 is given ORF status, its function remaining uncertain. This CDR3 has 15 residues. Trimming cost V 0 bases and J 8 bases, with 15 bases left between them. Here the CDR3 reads CARSLEGTWGYEQFF. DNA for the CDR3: TGTGCCAGAAGCTTGGAGGGCACCTGGGGCTATGAGCAGTTCTTC.

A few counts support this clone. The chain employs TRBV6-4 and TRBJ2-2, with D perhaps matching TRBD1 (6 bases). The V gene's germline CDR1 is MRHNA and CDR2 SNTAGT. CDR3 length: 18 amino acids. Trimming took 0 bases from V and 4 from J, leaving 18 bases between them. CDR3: CASSDSYRDEWRTGELFF. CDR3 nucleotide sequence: TGTGCCAGCAGTGACTCTTACAGGGATGAATGGCGCACCGGGGAGCTGTTTTTT.

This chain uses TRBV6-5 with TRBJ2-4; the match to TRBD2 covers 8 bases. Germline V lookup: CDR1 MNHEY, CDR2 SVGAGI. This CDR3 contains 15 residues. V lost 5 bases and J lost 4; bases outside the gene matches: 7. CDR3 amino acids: CASSKQRERKNIQYF. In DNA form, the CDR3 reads TGTGCCAGCAGTAAACAGCGGGAGAGGAAAAACATTCAGTACTTC.

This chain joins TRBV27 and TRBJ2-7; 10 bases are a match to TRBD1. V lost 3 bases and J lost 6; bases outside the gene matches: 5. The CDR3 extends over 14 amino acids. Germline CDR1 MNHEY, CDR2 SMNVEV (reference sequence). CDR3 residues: CASSFRDRGSEQYF. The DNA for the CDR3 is TGTGCCAGCAGTTTCCGGGACAGGGGTTCCGAGCAGTACTTC.

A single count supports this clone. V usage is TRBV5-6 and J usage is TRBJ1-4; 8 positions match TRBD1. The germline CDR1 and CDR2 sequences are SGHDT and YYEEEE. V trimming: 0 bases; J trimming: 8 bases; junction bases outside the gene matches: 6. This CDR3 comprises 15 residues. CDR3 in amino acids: CASSLVTGGGEKLFF. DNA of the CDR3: TGTGCCAGCAGCTTGGTCACAGGGGGAGGGGAAAAACTGTTTTTT.

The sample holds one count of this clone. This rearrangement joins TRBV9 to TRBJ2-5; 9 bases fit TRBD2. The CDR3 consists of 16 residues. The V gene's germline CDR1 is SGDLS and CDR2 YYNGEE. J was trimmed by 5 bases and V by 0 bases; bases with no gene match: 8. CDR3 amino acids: CASSVAASGNRETQYF. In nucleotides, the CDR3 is TGTGCCAGCAGCGTAGCGGCTAGCGGGAATAGGGAGACCCAGTACTTC.

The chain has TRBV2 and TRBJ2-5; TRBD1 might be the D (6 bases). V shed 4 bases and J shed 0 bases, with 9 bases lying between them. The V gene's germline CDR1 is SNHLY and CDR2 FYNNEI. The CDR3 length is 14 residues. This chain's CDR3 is CASSGDRYQETQYF. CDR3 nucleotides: TGTGCCAGCAGTGGTGACAGGTACCAAGAGACCCAGTACTTC.

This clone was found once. The CDR3: CASRPLSGIVNEQFF. As DNA, the CDR3 is TGCGCCAGCAGACCACTTAGCGGGATAGTGAATGAGCAGTTCTTC. The gene calls are TRBV5-1 and TRBJ2-1, with 8 positions matching TRBD2. The CDR3 contains 15 residues. Trimming at V came to 5 bases and at J to 7 bases, leaving 11 bases not matched to a gene. Germline CDR1 SGHRS, CDR2 YFSETQ.

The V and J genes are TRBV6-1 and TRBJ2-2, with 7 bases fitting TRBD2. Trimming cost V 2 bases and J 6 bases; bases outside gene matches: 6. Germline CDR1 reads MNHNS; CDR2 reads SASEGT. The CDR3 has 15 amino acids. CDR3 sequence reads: CASSEWGEGAGELFF. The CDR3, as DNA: TGTGCCAGCAGTGAATGGGGGGAGGGAGCCGGGGAGCTGTTTTTT.

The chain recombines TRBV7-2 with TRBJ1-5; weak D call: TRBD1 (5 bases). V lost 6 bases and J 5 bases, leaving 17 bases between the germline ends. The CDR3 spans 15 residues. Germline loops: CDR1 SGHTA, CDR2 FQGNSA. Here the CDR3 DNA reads TGTGCCAGCAGTCTCTACGACAGAAAATATCAGCCCCAGCATTTT. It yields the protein CASSLYDRKYQPQHF.

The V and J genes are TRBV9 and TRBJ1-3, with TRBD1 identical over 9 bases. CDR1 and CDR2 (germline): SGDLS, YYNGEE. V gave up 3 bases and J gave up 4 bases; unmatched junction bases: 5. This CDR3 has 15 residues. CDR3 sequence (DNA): TGTGCCAGCAGCGCATCGGGACAGGGAGGAAACACCATATATTTT. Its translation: CASSASGQGGNTIYF.

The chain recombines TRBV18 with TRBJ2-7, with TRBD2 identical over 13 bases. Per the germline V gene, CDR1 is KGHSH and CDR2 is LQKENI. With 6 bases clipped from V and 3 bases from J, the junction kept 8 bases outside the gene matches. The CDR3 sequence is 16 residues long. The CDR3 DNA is TGTGCCAGCTCGAGGACTAGCGGGAGAGTAGTCTACGAGCAGTACTTC. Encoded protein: CASSRTSGRVVYEQYF. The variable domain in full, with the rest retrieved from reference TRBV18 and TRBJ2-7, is NAGVMQNPRHLVRRRGQEARLRCSPMKGHSHVYWYRQLPEEGLKFMVYLQKENIIDESGMPKERFSAEFPKEGPSILRIQQVVRGDSAAYFCASSRTSGRVVYEQYFGPGTRLTVT.

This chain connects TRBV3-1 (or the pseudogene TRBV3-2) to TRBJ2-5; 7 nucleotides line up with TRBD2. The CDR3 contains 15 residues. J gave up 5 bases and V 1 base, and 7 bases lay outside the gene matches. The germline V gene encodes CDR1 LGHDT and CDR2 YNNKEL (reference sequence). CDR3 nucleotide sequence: TGTGCCAGCAGCCAAGGCGGGAGTATAGCGGAGACCCAGTACTTC. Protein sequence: CASSQGGSIAETQYF.

In nucleotides, the CDR3 is TGTGCCAGCAGGGCCCGGACAGGGTACAATGAGCAGTTCTTC. Its translation is CASRARTGYNEQFF. V is TRBV28 and J is TRBJ2-1; 8 bases fit TRBD1. V was clipped by 6 bases and J by 4 bases; unmatched bases: 5. Germline CDR1 is MDHEN and CDR2 is SYDVKM. The CDR3 extends over 14 amino acids.

CDR3 sequence (DNA): TGTGCCAGCAGCCGAGGCTTCGCCAGAGATACGCAGTATTTT. This sequence encodes CASSRGFARDTQYF. The rearrangement links TRBV7-8 to TRBJ2-3; no clear D. The V end was cut by 5 bases, the J end by 5 bases, with 14 bases between. From germline, CDR1 is SGHVS and CDR2 FQNEAQ. This CDR3 has 14 residues.

The chain's CDR3 is CASSYAKRPQHF. The CDR3 DNA is TGTGCCAGCAGTTACGCTAAGAGACCCCAGCATTTT. The chain has TRBV6-2 or TRBV6-3 and TRBJ1-5; D is uncertain. This CDR3 has 12 residues. The germline V gene has CDR1 MNHEY and CDR2 SVGEGT. Trimming removed 2 bases from V and 10 bases from J, with 9 bases in between.

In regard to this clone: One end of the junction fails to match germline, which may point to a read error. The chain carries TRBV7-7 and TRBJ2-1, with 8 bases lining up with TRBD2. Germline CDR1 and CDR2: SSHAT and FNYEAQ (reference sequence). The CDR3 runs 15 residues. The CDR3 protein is CASSIRLAGVNEQFF. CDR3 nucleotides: TGTGCTAGCAGCATTCGTCTAGCGGGTGTCAATGAGCAGTTCTTC. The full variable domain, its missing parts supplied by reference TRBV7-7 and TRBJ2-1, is GAGVSQSPRYKVTKRGQDVTLRCDPISSHATLYWYQQALGQGPEFLTYFNYEAQPDKSGLPSDRFSAERPEGSISTLTIQRTEQRDSAMYRCASSIRLAGVNEQFFGPGTRLTVL.

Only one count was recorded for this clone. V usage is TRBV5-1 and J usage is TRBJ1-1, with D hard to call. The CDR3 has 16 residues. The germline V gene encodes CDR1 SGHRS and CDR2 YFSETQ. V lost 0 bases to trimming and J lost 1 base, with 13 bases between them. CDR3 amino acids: CASSLDPVQENTEAFF. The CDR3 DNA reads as TGCGCCAGCAGCTTGGATCCCGTCCAGGAGAACACTGAAGCTTTCTTT.

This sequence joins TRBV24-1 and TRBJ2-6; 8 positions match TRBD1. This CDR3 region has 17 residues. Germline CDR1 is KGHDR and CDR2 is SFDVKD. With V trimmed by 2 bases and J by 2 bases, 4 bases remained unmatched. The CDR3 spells CATSDWSGQAGANVLTF. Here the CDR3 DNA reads TGTGCCACCAGTGATTGGTCGGGACAGGCTGGGGCCAACGTCCTGACTTTC.

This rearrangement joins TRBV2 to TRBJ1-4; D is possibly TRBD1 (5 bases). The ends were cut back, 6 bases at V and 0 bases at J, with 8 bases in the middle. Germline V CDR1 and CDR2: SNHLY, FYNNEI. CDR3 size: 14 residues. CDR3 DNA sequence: TGTGCCAGCAGGGAGACAGCAACTAATGAAAAACTGTTTTTT. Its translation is CASRETATNEKLFF.

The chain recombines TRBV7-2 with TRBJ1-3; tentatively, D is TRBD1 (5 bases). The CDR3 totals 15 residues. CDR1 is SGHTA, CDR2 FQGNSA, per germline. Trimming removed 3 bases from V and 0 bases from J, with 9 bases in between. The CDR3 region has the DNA TGTGCCAGCAGCTTGACAGCACTCTCTGGAAACACCATATATTTT. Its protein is CASSLTALSGNTIYF.

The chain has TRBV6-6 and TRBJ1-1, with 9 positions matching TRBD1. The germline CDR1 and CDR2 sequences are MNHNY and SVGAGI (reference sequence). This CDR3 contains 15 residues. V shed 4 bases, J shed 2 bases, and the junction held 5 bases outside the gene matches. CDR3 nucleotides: TGTGCCAGCAGTTCCACGACAGGGGGAAACACTGAAGCTTTCTTT. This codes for CASSSTTGGNTEAFF.

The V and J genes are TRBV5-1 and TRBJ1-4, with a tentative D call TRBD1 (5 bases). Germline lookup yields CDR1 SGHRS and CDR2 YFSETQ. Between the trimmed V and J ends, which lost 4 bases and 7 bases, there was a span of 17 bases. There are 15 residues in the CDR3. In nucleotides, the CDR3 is TGCGCCAGCAGCCCCGTGCAGGGTGTAGTTGAAAAACTGTTTTTT. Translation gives CASSPVQGVVEKLFF.

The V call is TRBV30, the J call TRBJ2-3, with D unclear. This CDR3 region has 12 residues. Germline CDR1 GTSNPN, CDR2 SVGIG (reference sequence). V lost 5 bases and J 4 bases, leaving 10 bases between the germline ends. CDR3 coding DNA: TGTGCCTGGGCCAGCGTTTCAGATACGCAGTATTTT. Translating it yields CAWASVSDTQYF. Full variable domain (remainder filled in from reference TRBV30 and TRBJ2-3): SQTIHQWPATLVQPVGSPLSLECTVEGTSNPNLYWYRQAAGRGLQLLFYSVGIGQISSEVPQNLSASRPQDRQFILSSKKLLLSDSGFYLCAWASVSDTQYFGPGTRLTVL.

The CDR3 coding sequence is TGTGCCTGGAGTCTACGGACTAGCGGGAGGTACGAGCAGTACTTC. This codes for CAWSLRTSGRYEQYF. V usage is TRBV30 and J usage is TRBJ2-7; 14 nucleotides agree with TRBD2. Losses at the gene ends were 2 bases for V and 4 bases for J; bases not matched to a gene: 4. The CDR3 length is 15 residues. From germline, CDR1 is GTSNPN and CDR2 SVGIG (reference sequence). The complete variable domain, with remaining parts taken from reference TRBV30 and TRBJ2-7, reads SQTIHQWPATLVQPVGSPLSLECTVEGTSNPNLYWYRQAAGRGLQLLFYSVGIGQISSEVPQNLSASRPQDRQFILSSKKLLLSDSGFYLCAWSLRTSGRYEQYFGPGTRLTVT.

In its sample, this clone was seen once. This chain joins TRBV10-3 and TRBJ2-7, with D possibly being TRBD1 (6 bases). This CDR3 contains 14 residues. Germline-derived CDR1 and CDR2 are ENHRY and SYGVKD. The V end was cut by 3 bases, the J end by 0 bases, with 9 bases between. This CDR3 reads CAISELGASYEQYF. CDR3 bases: TGTGCCATCAGTGAATTGGGGGCCTCCTACGAGCAGTACTTC.

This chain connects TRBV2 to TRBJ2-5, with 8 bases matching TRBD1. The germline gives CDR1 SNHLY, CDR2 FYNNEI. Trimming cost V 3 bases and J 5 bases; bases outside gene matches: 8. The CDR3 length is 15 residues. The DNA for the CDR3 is TGTGCCAGCAGTGACAGGGGGCTAAAAGACGAGACCCAGTACTTC. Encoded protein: CASSDRGLKDETQYF.